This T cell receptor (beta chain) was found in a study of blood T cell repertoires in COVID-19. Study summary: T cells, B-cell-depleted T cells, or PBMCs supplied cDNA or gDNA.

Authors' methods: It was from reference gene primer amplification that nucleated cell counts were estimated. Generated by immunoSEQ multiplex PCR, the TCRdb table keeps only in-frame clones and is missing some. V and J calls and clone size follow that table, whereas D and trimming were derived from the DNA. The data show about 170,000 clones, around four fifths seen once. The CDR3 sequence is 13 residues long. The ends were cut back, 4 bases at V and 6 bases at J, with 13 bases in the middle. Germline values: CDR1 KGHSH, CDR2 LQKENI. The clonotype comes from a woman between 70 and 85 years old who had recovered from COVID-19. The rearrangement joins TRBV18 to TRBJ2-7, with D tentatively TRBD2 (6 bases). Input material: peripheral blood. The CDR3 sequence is CASSLGSRGEQYF. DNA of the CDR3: TGTGCCAGCTCACTCGGGAGCCGAGGCGAGCAGTACTTC.